The clone carrying this T cell receptor beta chain turned up a few times. What it binds is unknown. V lost 4 bases and J 3 bases, leaving 13 bases between the germline ends. The CDR3 runs 14 residues. These data belong to a study of T cells in Graves' hyperthyroidism and ophthalmopathy. About the research overall: Blood from the periphery was taken at initial diagnosis, before any treatment. Study conclusions and caveats: Among thyroid clonotypes expanded above 0.001, most also appeared in blood.

Template material for amplifying TCR beta CDR3 regions consisted of RNA transcripts. TCR CDR3 underwent first-round RT-PCR with the HTBI primer set. TCRdb ran MiXCR on the multiplex PCR reads and lists one entry per CDR3 protein. The table shows some 560,000 distinct CDR3 sequences, with around a sixth occurring only once. The study enrolled patients aged 18 to 65 with newly diagnosed hyperthyroidism of under 2 months' duration. The chain employs TRBV12-3 or TRBV12-4 and TRBJ2-7; perhaps TRBD1 as D (5 bases). This receptor was identified in a woman aged 25 to 39 with Graves' hyperthyroidism. The sample consisted of blood. DNA for the CDR3: TGTGCCAGCAGTTACTCCAGGGCCCGCTACGAGCAGTACTTC. Translating gives CASSYSRARYEQYF.